A single sample gave rise to the 26 T cell receptor beta chains below, sequenced in a study of cytomegalovirus exposure and HLA in healthy donors. TCRdb's copy holds only in-frame clones and misses some; the assay was immunoSEQ multiplex PCR. The sample yields roughly 200,000 clones, roughly 86% seen once. Sequencing input: PBMCs. The source of these receptors is a man under 40 in good health and CMV-seropositive.

Comment on this clone: Other DNA sequences from this sample encode an identical CDR3 as well. The gene calls are TRBV28 and TRBJ1-5; 8 bases fit TRBD1. J lost 6 bases, V lost 2 bases, and 3 bases had no gene match. This CDR3 comprises 14 residues. The V gene's germline CDR1 is MDHEN and CDR2 SYDVKM. The chain's CDR3 is CASSLDRGGQPQHF. The CDR3 DNA follows: TGTGCCAGCAGTTTAGACAGGGGTGGTCAGCCCCAGCATTTT.

The V gene is TRBV9, the J gene TRBJ2-2; 8 bases agree with TRBD2. CDR1 and CDR2 from the germline V gene are SGDLS and YYNGEE. The CDR3 contains 16 residues. J gave up 2 bases and V 4 bases, and 7 bases lay outside the gene matches. The CDR3 sequence is CASSRGGALNTGELFF. For the CDR3, the DNA is TGTGCCAGCAGCCGGGGGGGAGCACTAAACACCGGGGAGCTGTTTTTT. The complete variable domain, with remaining parts taken from reference TRBV9 and TRBJ2-2, reads DSGVTQTPKHLITATGQRVTLRCSPRSGDLSVYWYQQSLDQGLQFLIQYYNGEERAKGNILERFSAQQFPDLHSELNLSSLELGDSALYFCASSRGGALNTGELFFGEGSRLTVL.

The chain combines TRBV13 with TRBJ2-1; D gene uncertain. This CDR3 region has 12 residues. Germline V lookup: CDR1 PRHDT, CDR2 FYEKMQ (reference sequence). The V gene lost 3 bases and the J gene lost 9 bases, with 9 bases spanning the gap. The CDR3: CASSLERGEQFF. In nucleotides, the CDR3 is TGTGCCAGCAGCTTGGAGAGAGGTGAGCAGTTCTTC. The whole variable domain, remainder taken from reference TRBV13 and TRBJ2-1, is AAGVIQSPRHLIKEKRETATLKCYPIPRHDTVYWYQQGPGQDPQFLISFYEKMQSDKGSIPDRFSAQQFSDYHSELNMSSLELGDSALYFCASSLERGEQFFGPGTRLTVL.

This clone has just a few counts. This rearrangement joins TRBV6-5 to TRBJ2-1; D ambiguous. The CDR3 runs to 14 residues. The germline V and J ends were trimmed by 2 bases and 6 bases, with 11 bases remaining between them. The V gene's germline CDR1 is MNHEY and CDR2 SVGAGI. The CDR3 coding sequence is TGTGCCAGCAGTTACGGGTTGTATCTCAATGAGCAGTTCTTC. Translation: CASSYGLYLNEQFF.

V and J are TRBV4-3 and TRBJ1-5; D call uncertain. CDR1 is LGHNA and CDR2 is YSLEER in the germline V gene. The length of the CDR3 is 15 residues. Trimming pared 4 bases from V and 3 bases from J, leaving 13 bases between. The CDR3 sequence: CASSPTIGNNQPQHF. In DNA form, the CDR3 reads TGCGCCAGCAGCCCCACGATAGGAAACAATCAGCCCCAGCATTTT.

V is TRBV7-3 and J is TRBJ2-3; 7 bases are shared with TRBD1. CDR1 is SGHTA and CDR2 is FQGTGA in the germline V gene. J gave up 8 bases and V 5 bases, and 4 bases lay outside the gene matches. The CDR3 loop spans 12 amino acids. This CDR3 reads CASSATGTTQYF. CDR3 in DNA: TGTGCCAGCAGCGCGACAGGGACTACGCAGTATTTT. Using reference TRBV7-3 and TRBJ2-3 for the parts outside the CDR3, the full variable domain is GAGVSQTPSNKVTEKGKYVELRCDPISGHTALYWYRQSLGQGPEFLIYFQGTGAADDSGLPNDRFFAVRPEGSVSTLKIQRTERGDSAVYLCASSATGTTQYFGPGTRLTVL.

The chain uses TRBV5-1 and TRBJ2-3; TRBD2 might be the D (5 bases). Trimming took off 0 bases at V and 4 bases at J, with 15 bases between the two ends. The CDR3 runs 16 residues. The germline CDR1 and CDR2 sequences are SGHRS and YFSETQ. CDR3 DNA: TGCGCCAGCAGCTTGGCCTTGGGAGTATCCCCAGATACGCAGTATTTT. It translates to CASSLALGVSPDTQYF.

The rearrangement joins TRBV5-4 to TRBJ2-7; D gene ambiguous. Per the germline V gene, CDR1 is SGHNT and CDR2 is YYREEE (reference sequence). Trimming cost V 2 bases and J 5 bases, with 11 bases left between them. This CDR3 spans 13 amino acids. The DNA for the CDR3 is TGTGCCAGCAGCTTTGTTGGTACAGACGAGCAGTACTTC. It codes for CASSFVGTDEQYF.

This chain uses TRBV4-3 with TRBJ1-1; D gene uncertain. CDR1 is LGHNA and CDR2 is YSLEER in the germline V gene. This CDR3 comprises 15 residues. V gave up 1 base and J gave up 0 bases, with 9 bases separating them. As DNA, the CDR3 is TGCGCCAGCAGCCAAGGAACCTTCATGAACACTGAAGCTTTCTTT. Amino acid sequence: CASSQGTFMNTEAFF.

V usage is TRBV5-1 and J usage is TRBJ1-1; D is unresolved. Germline values: CDR1 SGHRS, CDR2 YFSETQ. This CDR3 spans 15 amino acids. V lost 0 bases and J 0 bases, leaving 9 bases between the germline ends. The CDR3 reads CASSLDRQMNTEAFF. CDR3 DNA: TGCGCCAGCAGCTTGGACCGGCAAATGAACACTGAAGCTTTCTTT.

V and J are TRBV29-1 and TRBJ2-2; TRBD2 aligns across 8 bases. CDR3 length: 15 residues. V was clipped by 7 bases and J by 0 bases; unmatched bases: 7. Germline V gene sequence: CDR1 SQVTM, CDR2 ANQGSEA. The CDR3, as DNA: TGCAGCGGCGGGGCTAGCGGGCCGAACACCGGGGAGCTGTTTTTT. Its translation: CSGGASGPNTGELFF.

The chain uses TRBV2 and TRBJ1-2, with 8 bases fitting TRBD1. Germline CDR1 is SNHLY and CDR2 is FYNNEI. The CDR3 covers 16 residues. V shed 0 bases and J 2 bases; nucleotides not matched to a gene: 5. Here the CDR3 reads CASSEADRAKNYGYTF. The CDR3 coding sequence is TGTGCCAGCAGTGAAGCGGACAGGGCGAAGAACTATGGCTACACCTTC.

This clone was detected a few times. The chain employs TRBV6-1 and TRBJ1-2; D not certain. CDR1 and CDR2 (germline): MNHNS, SASEGT. The germline V and J ends were trimmed by 3 bases and 8 bases, with 7 bases remaining between them. The CDR3 has 11 residues. DNA for the CDR3: TGTGCCAGCAGTGAGGTACTCGGCTACACCTTC. It is translated as CASSEVLGYTF.

V usage is TRBV29-1 and J usage is TRBJ2-5, with TRBD1 matching 9 bases. V shed 3 bases and J 8 bases; nucleotides not matched to a gene: 13. Germline-derived CDR1 and CDR2 are SQVTM and ANQGSEA. CDR3 length equals 15 residues. As DNA, the CDR3 is TGCAGCGTTGATAGTCGAGAGGGACAGGGATACACCCAGTACTTC. Translating gives CSVDSREGQGYTQYF. Drawing the rest from reference TRBV29-1 and TRBJ2-5, the complete variable domain is SAVISQKPSRDICQRGTSLTIQCQVDSQVTMMFWYRQQPGQSLTLIATANQGSEATYESGFVIDKFPISRPNLTFSTLTVSNMSPEDSSIYLCSVDSREGQGYTQYFGPGTRLLVL.

CDR3 bases: TGTGCCAGCAGTGAGGGGGACAGGCTGGGCACAGATACGCAGTATTTT. This encodes CASSEGDRLGTDTQYF. The chain recombines TRBV27 with TRBJ2-3, with 8 positions matching TRBD1. Looked up from germline, CDR1 is MNHEY and CDR2 is SMNVEV (reference sequence). The CDR3 is 16 residues long. V dropped 5 bases and J dropped 1; count of bases not matched to a gene: 8.

The chain recombines TRBV18 with TRBJ1-5; D is unresolved. This CDR3 is 16 amino acids long. Germline V lookup: CDR1 KGHSH, CDR2 LQKENI. V was trimmed by 0 bases and J by 4 bases, leaving 13 bases between them. CDR3 coding DNA: TGTGCCAGCTCACCACCGGGCAGTCCGTTAAATCAGCCCCAGCATTTT. This gives the protein CASSPPGSPLNQPQHF.

The J gene is TRBJ2-1, the V gene TRBV7-3; 8 bases map to TRBD2. There are 18 residues in the CDR3. Germline V lookup: CDR1 SGHTA, CDR2 FQGTGA. The V segment lost 5 bases and the J segment 5 bases; nucleotides outside the gene matches: 17. The CDR3 DNA follows: TGTGCCAGCAGCCTCCGAGTGCTAAGCGGGGGAGGCCACAATGAGCAGTTCTTC. Translated: CASSLRVLSGGGHNEQFF.

The chain recombines TRBV6-5 with TRBJ2-5; TRBD2 matches at 10 bases. CDR3 length equals 15 residues. CDR1 is MNHEY, CDR2 SVGAGI, per germline. The J segment lost 4 bases and the V segment lost 6 bases, leaving 8 bases of the junction unmatched. CDR3 coding DNA: TGTGCCAGCAGCATGGGACTAGCGAGGCGAGAGACCCAGTACTTC. Protein sequence: CASSMGLARRETQYF.

The chain carries TRBV7-3 and TRBJ2-7; D not certain. This CDR3 is 13 amino acids long. Germline V gives CDR1 SGHTA, CDR2 FQGTGA. V gave up 5 bases and J gave up 4 bases, with 12 bases separating them. For the CDR3, the DNA is TGTGCCAGCAGCCGAGCCTTTGGGTACGAGCAGTACTTC. It specifies CASSRAFGYEQYF.

The sample holds one count of this clone. V is TRBV18 and J is TRBJ1-1; 9 bases are shared with TRBD1. The CDR3 runs to 19 residues. Trimming at V came to 3 bases and at J to 0 bases, leaving 14 bases not matched to a gene. From germline, CDR1 is KGHSH and CDR2 LQKENI. The CDR3 loop is CASSPRKAGTGWMNTEAFF. The DNA for the CDR3 is TGTGCCAGCTCACCTCGCAAGGCCGGGACAGGGTGGATGAACACTGAAGCTTTCTTT.

The chain carries TRBV27 and TRBJ2-5; the match to TRBD2 covers 7 bases. This CDR3 is 17 amino acids long. V lost 0 bases, J lost 3 bases, and 10 bases stayed unmatched. The germline V gene encodes CDR1 MNHEY and CDR2 SMNVEV (reference sequence). CDR3 nucleotides: TGTGCCAGCAGTTTATCATCCTCTAGGGCGGGAGAAGAGACCCAGTACTTC. Its translation is CASSLSSSRAGEETQYF.

This clone was detected only a few times. This rearrangement joins TRBV19 to TRBJ1-6, with D hard to call. The CDR3 has 15 residues. The V and J ends lost 5 bases and 7 bases respectively, with 15 bases between them. Germline V lookup: CDR1 LNHDA, CDR2 SQIVND (reference sequence). For the CDR3, the DNA is TGTGCCAGTAGTGCAACCGGGTCGGGAAATTCACCCCTCCACTTT. It codes for CASSATGSGNSPLHF.

V usage is TRBV5-1 and J usage is TRBJ1-2; maybe TRBD1 (5 bases). CDR3 length equals 14 residues. Trimming shortened V by 3 bases and J by 8 bases, and 17 bases separated the two germline ends. Germline V CDR1 and CDR2: SGHRS, YFSETQ. The CDR3 coding sequence is TGCGCCAGCAGCTGGTCCAGGGAGTCGGGCGGCTACACCTTC. This translates into CASSWSRESGGYTF.

The chain employs TRBV11-2 and TRBJ2-7; a weak D match, TRBD2 (5 bases). The CDR3 is 13 amino acids. CDR1 SGHAT and CDR2 FQNNGV come from the germline V gene. V shed 4 bases and J shed 5 bases, with 12 bases lying between them. Written as DNA, the CDR3 is TGTGCCAGCAGCTCCAGCTGGGGAGACGAGCAGTACTTC. Protein sequence: CASSSSWGDEQYF.

The chain carries TRBV10-3 and TRBJ1-1; no definite D call. V was trimmed by 6 bases and J by 7 bases, leaving 9 bases between them. The germline V gene has CDR1 ENHRY and CDR2 SYGVKD. The CDR3 has 11 residues. The CDR3 DNA is TGTGCCATCAGAGAACAGATTGAAGCTTTCTTT. Translation: CAIREQIEAFF.

Remarks on this clone: This sample includes further DNA sequences coding for the same CDR3. V and J are TRBV29-1 and TRBJ2-5; 10 bases align to TRBD1. This CDR3 comprises 12 residues. After removal of 5 bases from V and 5 bases from J, the junction contained 2 bases not matched to a gene. Germline V gives CDR1 SQVTM, CDR2 ANQGSEA. The CDR3 here is CSVPGQGETQYF. DNA for the CDR3: TGCAGCGTTCCGGGACAGGGGGAGACCCAGTACTTC.